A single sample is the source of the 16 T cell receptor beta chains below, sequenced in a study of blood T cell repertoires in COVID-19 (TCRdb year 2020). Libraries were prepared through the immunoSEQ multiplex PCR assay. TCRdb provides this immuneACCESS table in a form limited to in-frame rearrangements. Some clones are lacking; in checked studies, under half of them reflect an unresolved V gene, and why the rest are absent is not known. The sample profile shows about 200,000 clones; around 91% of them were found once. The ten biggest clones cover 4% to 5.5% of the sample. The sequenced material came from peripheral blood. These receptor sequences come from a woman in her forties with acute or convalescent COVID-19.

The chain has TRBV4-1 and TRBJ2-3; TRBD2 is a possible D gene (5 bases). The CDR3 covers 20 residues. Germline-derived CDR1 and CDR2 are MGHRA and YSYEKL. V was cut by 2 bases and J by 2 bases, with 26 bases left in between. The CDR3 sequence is CASSQFFSGGELSFTDTQYF. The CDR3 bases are TGCGCCAGCAGCCAATTTTTCAGCGGTGGGGAATTATCCTTCACAGATACGCAGTATTTT.

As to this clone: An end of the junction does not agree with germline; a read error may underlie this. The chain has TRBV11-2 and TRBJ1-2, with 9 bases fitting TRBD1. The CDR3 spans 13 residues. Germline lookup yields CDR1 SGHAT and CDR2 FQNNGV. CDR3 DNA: TGTGCCAGCAGCCCCTCTATCCAGGGACAGGGACTCTTC. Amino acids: CASSPSIQGQGLF.

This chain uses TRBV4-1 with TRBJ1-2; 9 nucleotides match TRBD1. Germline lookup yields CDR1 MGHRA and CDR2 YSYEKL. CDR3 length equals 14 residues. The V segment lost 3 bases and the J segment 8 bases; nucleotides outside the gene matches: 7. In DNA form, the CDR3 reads TGCGCCAGCAGCCACGGGACAGGGTTTGAGGGCTACACCTTC. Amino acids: CASSHGTGFEGYTF.

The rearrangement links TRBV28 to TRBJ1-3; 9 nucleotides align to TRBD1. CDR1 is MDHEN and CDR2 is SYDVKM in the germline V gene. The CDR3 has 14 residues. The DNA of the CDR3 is TGTGTAGTTGGACAGGGGATTTTTGGAAACACCATATATTTT. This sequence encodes CVVGQGIFGNTIYF.

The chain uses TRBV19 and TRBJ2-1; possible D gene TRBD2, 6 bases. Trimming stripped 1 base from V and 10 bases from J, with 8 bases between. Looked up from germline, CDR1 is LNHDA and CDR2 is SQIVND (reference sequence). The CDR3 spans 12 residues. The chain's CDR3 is CASSIGGMEQFF. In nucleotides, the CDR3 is TGTGCCAGTAGTATAGGCGGGATGGAGCAGTTCTTC. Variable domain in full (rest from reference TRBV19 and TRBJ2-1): DGGITQSPKYLFRKEGQNVTLSCEQNLNHDAMYWYRQDPGQGLRLIYYSQIVNDFQKGDIAEGYSVSREKKESFPLTVTSAQKNPTAFYLCASSIGGMEQFFGPGTRLTVL.

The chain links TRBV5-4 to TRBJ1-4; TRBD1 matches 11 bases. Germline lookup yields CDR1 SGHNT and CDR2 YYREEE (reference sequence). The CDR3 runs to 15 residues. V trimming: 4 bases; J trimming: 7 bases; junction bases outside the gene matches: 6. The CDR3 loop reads CASSPRTGGSEKLFF. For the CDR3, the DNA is TGTGCCAGCAGCCCCCGGACAGGGGGCTCTGAAAAACTGTTTTTT.

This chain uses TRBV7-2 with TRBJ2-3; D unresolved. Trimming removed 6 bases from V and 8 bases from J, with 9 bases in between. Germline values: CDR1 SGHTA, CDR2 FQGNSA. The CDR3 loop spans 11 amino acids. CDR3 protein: CASSQAPTQYF. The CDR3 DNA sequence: TGTGCCAGCAGTCAAGCCCCTACGCAGTATTTT.

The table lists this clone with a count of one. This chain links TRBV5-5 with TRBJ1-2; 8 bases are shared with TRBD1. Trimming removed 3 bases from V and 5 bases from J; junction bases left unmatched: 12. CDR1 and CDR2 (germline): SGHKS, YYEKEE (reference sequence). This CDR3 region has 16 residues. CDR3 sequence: CASSSDPGQGVYGYTF. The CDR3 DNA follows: TGTGCCAGCAGCTCCGACCCCGGACAGGGTGTATATGGCTACACCTTC.

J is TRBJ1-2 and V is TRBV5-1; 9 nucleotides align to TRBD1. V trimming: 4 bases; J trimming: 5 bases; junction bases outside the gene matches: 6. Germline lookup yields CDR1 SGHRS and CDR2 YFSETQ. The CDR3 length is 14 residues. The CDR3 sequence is CASSQNDRGYGYTF. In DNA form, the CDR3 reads TGCGCCAGCAGCCAAAACGACAGGGGGTATGGCTACACCTTC.

CDR3 sequence: CASSAVAGGHNEQFF. The CDR3 nucleotides read TGTGCCAGTAGTGCGGTAGCGGGGGGGCACAATGAGCAGTTCTTC. The chain is built from TRBV19 and TRBJ2-1; 11 nucleotides agree with TRBD2. This CDR3 comprises 15 residues. J lost 5 bases, V lost 5 bases, and 5 bases had no gene match. Looked up from germline, CDR1 is LNHDA and CDR2 is SQIVND (reference sequence).

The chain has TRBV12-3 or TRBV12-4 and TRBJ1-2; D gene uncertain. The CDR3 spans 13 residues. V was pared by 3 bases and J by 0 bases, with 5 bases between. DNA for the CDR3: TGTGCCAGCAGTTTTCAGTCTAACTATGGCTACACCTTC. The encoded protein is CASSFQSNYGYTF.

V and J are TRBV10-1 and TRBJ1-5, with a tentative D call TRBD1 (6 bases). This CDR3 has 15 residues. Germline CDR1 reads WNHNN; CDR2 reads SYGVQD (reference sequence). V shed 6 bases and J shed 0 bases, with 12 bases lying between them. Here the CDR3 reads CASRGQPYSNQPQHF. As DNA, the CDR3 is TGCGCCAGCAGAGGACAGCCTTATAGCAATCAGCCCCAGCATTTT.

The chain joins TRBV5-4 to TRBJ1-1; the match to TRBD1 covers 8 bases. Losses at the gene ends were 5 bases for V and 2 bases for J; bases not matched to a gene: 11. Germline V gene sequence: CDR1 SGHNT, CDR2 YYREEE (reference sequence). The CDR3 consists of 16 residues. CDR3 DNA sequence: TGTGCCAGCAGACCGACCCCGGGACAGGTCAACACTGAAGCTTTCTTT. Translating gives CASRPTPGQVNTEAFF. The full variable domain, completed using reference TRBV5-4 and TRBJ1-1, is ETGVTQSPTHLIKTRGQQVTLRCSSQSGHNTVSWYQQALGQGPQFIFQYYREEENGRGNFPPRFSGLQFPNYSSELNVNALELDDSALYLCASRPTPGQVNTEAFFGQGTRLTVV.

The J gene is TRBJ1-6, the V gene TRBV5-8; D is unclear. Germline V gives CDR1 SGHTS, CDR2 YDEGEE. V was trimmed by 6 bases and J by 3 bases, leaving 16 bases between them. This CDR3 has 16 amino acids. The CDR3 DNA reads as TGTGCCAGCAACCCTTCCCCGGGATTCTATAATTCACCCCTCCACTTT. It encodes CASNPSPGFYNSPLHF.

The CDR3 nucleotides read TGTGCCGCAGACAGGGCGGGGGGGCCGATAGATACGCAGTATTTT. This gives the protein CAADRAGGPIDTQYF. The V gene is TRBV6-5, the J gene TRBJ2-3; TRBD2 agrees at 9 bases. Germline V gene lookup returns CDR1 MNHEY and CDR2 SVGAGI. V shed 11 bases, J shed 5 bases, and the junction held 14 bases outside the gene matches. The CDR3 is 15 amino acids.

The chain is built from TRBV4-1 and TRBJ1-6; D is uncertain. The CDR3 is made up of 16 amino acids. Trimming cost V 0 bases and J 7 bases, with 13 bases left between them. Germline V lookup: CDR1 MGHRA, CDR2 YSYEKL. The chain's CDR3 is CASSQEIQTRNSPLHF. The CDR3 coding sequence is TGCGCCAGCAGCCAAGAAATACAGACCCGAAATTCACCCCTCCACTTT.